This T cell receptor beta chain derives from a study of cytomegalovirus exposure and HLA in healthy donors. Broader study findings: An observed cluster of highly shared sequence variants was recorded as a likely sequencing artifact.

In this sample, this clone turned up once. The antigen remains undetermined. Germline lookup yields CDR1 SEHNR and CDR2 FQNEAQ (reference sequence). The CDR3 runs 15 residues. V was clipped by 1 base and J by 0 bases, with 6 bases between them. The PCR made use of 60 Vbeta and 13 Jbeta primers. Method: immunoSEQ multiplex PCR; TCRdb's copy keeps in-frame clones and lacks some. The sample includes about 200,000 clones, over 60% of them seen just once. This receptor was identified in a woman in her thirties in good health and CMV-seropositive. The chain employs TRBV7-9 and TRBJ2-2; D unclear. The sample was PBMCs. CDR3 sequence reads: CASSLVPANTGELFF. In DNA, the CDR3 is TGTGCCAGCAGCTTAGTCCCCGCGAACACCGGGGAGCTGTTTTTT.